This is a list of T cell receptor beta chains from one sample in a study of T cell repertoires in cytomegalovirus infection. Their specific antigens are unknown. MiXCR was run by TCRdb on the reads, yielding one entry per CDR3 protein. The repertoire includes around 570,000 distinct CDR3 sequences, over 35% of them detected once, and 48% sits in the top ten. The specimen was cultured PBMCs, collected from culture after CMV antigen stimulation. The receptors come from a human donor in good health (CMV status not recorded). Some clones in this sample may be carry-over from other donors' samples. CDR3s include the opening cysteine and the closing phenylalanine or tryptophan. Fields, in order: V gene, J gene, clone size, CDR3 protein. Size is omitted from some rows. Given values are once, few, many or a class for expanded clones.

v_gene: TRBV12-3/TRBV12-4; j_gene: TRBJ2-3; abundance: NA; CDR3aa: CASSISSDTQYF
v_gene: TRBV11-2; j_gene: TRBJ2-1; abundance: few; CDR3aa: CASRHGNLNNEQFF
v_gene: TRBV6-2/TRBV6-3; j_gene: TRBJ1-5; abundance: NA; CDR3aa: CASSYSIGTGEFQPQHF
v_gene: TRBV12-3/TRBV12-4; j_gene: TRBJ1-2; abundance: NA; CDR3aa: CASSYMQGAWGYTF
v_gene: TRBV28; j_gene: TRBJ2-2; abundance: few; CDR3aa: CASSPTLRTGNTGELFF
v_gene: TRBV4-3; j_gene: TRBJ2-1; abundance: NA; CDR3aa: CASSQGRGEGEQFF
v_gene: TRBV12-3/TRBV12-4; j_gene: TRBJ1-5; abundance: NA; CDR3aa: CASSSRQGAVEHF
v_gene: TRBV7-8; j_gene: TRBJ1-1; abundance: many; CDR3aa: CASSDAGGRSTEAFF
v_gene: TRBV6-2/TRBV6-3; j_gene: TRBJ2-7; abundance: NA; CDR3aa: CASTFAGEQYF
v_gene: TRBV5-4; j_gene: TRBJ2-5; abundance: NA; CDR3aa: CASSPSGTWETQYF
v_gene: TRBV28; j_gene: TRBJ2-5; abundance: NA; CDR3aa: CASSPLERGAVETQYF